This T cell receptor (beta chain) was found in a study of T cell clonality in common variable immunodeficiency. Notes on the study in general: TCRbeta clonality was increased in CVID versus healthy controls. In common variable immunodeficiency, TCR beta chains reportedly carried fewer deletions and N-nucleotide insertions.

This clone came up many times. Its antigen is unidentified. The CDR3 end is not reached by the read, which stops 3 residues before it; the germline J gene fills it in. Data came from immunoSEQ multiplex PCR; TCRdb stores just in-frame clones and leaves some out. This sample comprises 60,000 to 75,000 clones, none seen once only. The V gene end was trimmed by 2 bases and the J gene end by 4 bases; junction bases not matched to a gene: 2. The CDR3 contains 13 residues. The germline V gene encodes CDR1 SGHRS and CDR2 YFSETQ. This receptor was identified in a person aged 18 to 70 in good health. What was sequenced was peripheral blood mononuclear cells. V is TRBV5-1 and J is TRBJ1-1; 7 nucleotides match TRBD1. The CDR3 region is CASSFRQGTEAFF. The CDR3 DNA, read in part, is TGCGCCAGCAGCTTCCGACAGGGCACTGAA.